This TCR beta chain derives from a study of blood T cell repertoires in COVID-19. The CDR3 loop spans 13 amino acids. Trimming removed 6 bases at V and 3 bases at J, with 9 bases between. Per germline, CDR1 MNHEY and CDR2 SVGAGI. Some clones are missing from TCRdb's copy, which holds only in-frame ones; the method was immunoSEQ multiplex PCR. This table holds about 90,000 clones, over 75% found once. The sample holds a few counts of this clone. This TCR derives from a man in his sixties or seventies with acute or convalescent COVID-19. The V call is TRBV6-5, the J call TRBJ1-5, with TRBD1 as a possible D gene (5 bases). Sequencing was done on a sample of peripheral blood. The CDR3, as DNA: TGTGCCAGCAGGGGACTAATCAATCAGCCCCAGCATTTT. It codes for CASRGLINQPQHF.